The 11 T cell receptor beta chains listed next were all sequenced from one sample in a study of blood T cells in healthy people across ages. Next came a second PCR, run for 7 to 11 cycles, which used a sample-barcoded 5' primer along with a J-beta primer mix. TCRdb recomputed calls from the 5' RACE reads with MiXCR, one row per CDR3 protein. The sample has a few hundred thousand distinct CDR3 sequences, about 52% seen once. Material for sequencing was blood. These receptor sequences come from a man in his sixties in good health.

The rearrangement uses TRBV29-1 and TRBJ2-5, with 7 bases fitting TRBD1. The better agreement between TRBJ2-7 and the DNA end casts doubt on the J call. The CDR3 is 12 residues long. Looked up from germline, CDR1 is SQVTM and CDR2 is ANQGSEA. The CDR3 region is CSAGQVVSEQYF. In nucleotides, the CDR3 is TGCAGCGCCGGACAGGTTGTATCCGAGCAGTACTTC.

This chain uses TRBV9 with TRBJ1-1, with a weak D call TRBD1 (5 bases). Germline V gene sequence: CDR1 SGDLS, CDR2 YYNGEE. The CDR3 consists of 16 residues. V was shortened by 3 bases and J by 4 bases, with 19 bases between the two germline ends. The CDR3 is CASSAPLEGMTTEAFF. The CDR3 DNA is TGTGCCAGCAGCGCCCCTCTTGAGGGGATGACCACTGAAGCTTTCTTT.

The CDR3 DNA reads TGTGCCAGCAGCTTACTGGGTTTGGGGGAGCAGTACTTC. Translation gives CASSLLGLGEQYF. The chain links TRBV12-3 or TRBV12-4 to TRBJ2-7; no reliable D call. This CDR3 comprises 13 residues. The V end was cut by 6 bases, the J end by 7 bases, with 16 bases between.

This clonotype was picked up a small number of times. The V call is TRBV27, the J call TRBJ1-1; TRBD1 matches 8 bases. After removal of 4 bases from V and 5 bases from J, the junction contained 6 bases not matched to a gene. Germline V gene lookup returns CDR1 MNHEY and CDR2 SMNVEV (reference sequence). This CDR3 has 14 residues. The CDR3 sequence is CASSWQGAGTEAFF. CDR3 nucleotide sequence: TGTGCCAGCAGTTGGCAGGGGGCAGGGACTGAAGCTTTCTTT.

A few counts support this clonotype. The rearrangement joins TRBV27 to TRBJ2-5; a weak D match, TRBD2 (6 bases). V was clipped by 3 bases and J by 4 bases, with 12 bases between them. Germline-derived CDR1 and CDR2 are MNHEY and SMNVEV (reference sequence). The CDR3 loop spans 14 amino acids. The chain's CDR3 is CASSFQGGVETQYF. DNA for the CDR3: TGTGCCAGCAGTTTCCAGGGCGGGGTAGAGACCCAGTACTTC.

Concerning this clonotype itself: A much larger clonotype is one base distant, so this may be a read error. The chain couples TRBV27 to TRBJ2-5; D unresolved. Germline V CDR1 and CDR2: MNHEY, SMNVEV (reference sequence). The CDR3 consists of 12 residues. This chain's CDR3 is CASSPLQGTQYF. The CDR3, as DNA: TGTGCCAGCAGTCCCCTCCAAGGGACCCAGTACTTC.

J is TRBJ1-4 and V is TRBV28; 8 bases are a match to TRBD1. CDR3 length equals 16 residues. V shed 5 bases and J 3 bases; nucleotides not matched to a gene: 8. Germline CDR1 is MDHEN and CDR2 is SYDVKM. Here the CDR3 DNA reads TGTGCCAGCAGTCCCACAGGGGGAGCCTCTAATGAAAAACTGTTTTTT. It is translated as CASSPTGGASNEKLFF.

The rearrangement uses TRBV12-3 or TRBV12-4 and TRBJ1-1; 8 bases are a match to TRBD1. The V gene end was trimmed by 5 bases and the J gene end by 3 bases; junction bases not matched to a gene: 8. There are 15 residues in the CDR3. The CDR3 coding sequence is TGTGCCAGCAGTCTCCAGGACAGGGAGCACACTGAAGCTTTCTTT. Encoded protein: CASSLQDREHTEAFF.

This clonotype showed up just once. Germline is not matched at one junction end, which may reflect a read error. This sequence joins TRBV29-1 and TRBJ2-4; 10 bases map to TRBD1. The end of the DNA fits TRBJ2-7 better, so the J call may be wrong. This CDR3 contains 14 residues. From germline, CDR1 is SQVTM and CDR2 ANQGSEA. The CDR3 protein is CGVLGTGVTYEQYF. The CDR3 region has the DNA TGCGGCGTGCTTGGGACAGGGGTCACCTACGAGCAGTACTTC.

The chain has TRBV3-1 and TRBJ2-3, with D possibly TRBD2 on 7 matching bases. Germline V lookup: CDR1 LGHDT, CDR2 YNNKEL (reference sequence). Trimming took off 4 bases at V and 4 bases at J, with 18 bases between the two ends. CDR3 size: 16 residues. In nucleotides, the CDR3 is TGTGCCAGCAGCCTCACCGTAGGGGGGGGAGCAGATACGCAGTATTTT. Its translation is CASSLTVGGGADTQYF.

This clonotype is deemed medium-sized (0.01 to 0.1%). This chain joins TRBV12-3 or TRBV12-4 and TRBJ2-3; no reliable D call. Trimming removed 3 bases from V and 5 bases from J, with 9 bases in between. The CDR3 contains 13 residues. The CDR3 sequence is CASSLDLEDTQYF. CDR3 coding DNA: TGTGCCAGCAGTTTGGATCTAGAAGATACGCAGTATTTT.